The T cell receptor beta chain under discussion was sequenced for a study of PD-L1 blockade in urothelial cancer (dated by TCRdb to about 2017). Concerning the study at large: Therapy was started at some point between 2014 and 2016 for all patients, and atezolizumab 1,200 mg was administered intravenously every 3 weeks. About 85% of the roughly 30 patients were males with bladder-origin urothelial cancer, and about 60% of the roughly 30 reported a prior smoking history. An ECOG performance status of 0 or 1 was recorded for the patients, and 0 to 3 prior chemotherapy regimens had been received by the patients. Blood samples were analyzed at 3 weeks after treatment start (second dose) and at 6 weeks after treatment start. A median of 141,255 T cells and 83,000 or so unique TCRs was obtained from blood samples, and a median clonality of approximately 0.077 was observed. Somatic, immune and clinical correlates of response to PD-L1 blockade with atezolizumab in urothelial cancer were the focus of an exploratory multi-omic analysis. Pretreatment tumor samples and matched peripheral blood, collected serially before and after atezolizumab treatment, underwent TCR sequencing. Durable clinical benefit meant progression-free survival longer than 6 months, and TCR features were also tested against progression-free and overall survival. In the same patients, whole exome sequencing and RNA sequencing of pretreatment tumors were performed in addition to TCR sequencing. About 10 patients achieved durable clinical benefit and some 20 did not. Pretreatment blood TCR-seq was available for 30 or so patients, at least one posttreatment blood collection was obtained for around 24 patients, and tumor TCR-seq was available for around 24 patients.

The CDR3 runs 16 amino acids, cysteine and phenylalanine included. This entry keeps only the CDR3 DNA: 48 bases, framed from base 1. The germline V end is reduced by 4 bases and the J end by 0 bases; junction bases left unmatched: 10. The germline V gene provides CDR1 SGHRS and CDR2 YFSETQ. A cohort of roughly 30 patients with locally advanced or metastatic urothelial carcinoma, treated at Memorial Sloan Kettering on a trial protocol, was included. Peripheral blood mononuclear cells were collected pretreatment and during treatment, with between 1 and 8 total time points per patient. The Qiagen DNeasy Blood extraction kit was used to purify genomic DNA from total PBMCs and tumor samples. PBMCs were collected pretreatment and during treatment, and were isolated and stored as previously described. Each PCR received spiked-in synthetic TCR analog templates so that absolute template abundance could be estimated from read counts. The immunoSEQ assay was used to amplify TCRbeta CDR3 regions from genomic DNA with bias-controlled V and J gene primers. Sequencing of rearranged TCRbeta segments was done at approximately 20X coverage. Under the source paper's analysis protocol: Clustering was used to correct sequencing errors, and CDR3s were annotated against IMGT so that V, D and J genes could be assigned. Downstream analyses used only productive TCRbeta rearrangements, leaving out any out-of-frame or stop-codon sequences. To compute clonality, Shannon entropy was normalized by the log of the number of unique productive sequences and then subtracted from one. Clones differing between time points or between blood and tumor were identified by Fisher's exact test with Benjamini-Hochberg correction at adjusted p below 0.01. TCRdb holds this immuneACCESS table with in-frame rearrangements only. Some clones are missing; in checked studies, unresolved V genes explain under half, and the rest has no known cause. The V and J calls and clone size are taken from that table; D and trimming were inferred from the DNA. This sample comprises more than 75,000 clones, roughly 90% of them detected only once. Approximately 10% of the sample is held by the ten biggest clonotypes.

What the study reported, not specific to this receptor: Because of the small sample size (n ≈ 31) and the many exploratory analyses performed, the results are intended to be regarded as hypothesis-generating. At 3 weeks after the start of treatment, tumor-associated TCR clones in peripheral blood had expanded more in patients with durable benefit (n of about 22, p = 0.022). A pretreatment peripheral blood TCR clonality below the median was linked to improved progression-free and overall survival.

Comments on this clone: The target of this receptor is not known. Base qualities are not provided; no much larger clone lies one nucleotide away.

Specimen: PBMCs, collected around atezolizumab (anti-PD-L1) treatment. This TCR was sampled from a man aged 60 to 75 with urothelial cancer. The chain couples TRBV5-1 to TRBJ2-7, and 7 junction bases match TRBD1. In nucleotide form, the sequence is TGCGCCAGCAGCACTCAACCGGGACAGCCCTCCTACGAGCAGTACTTC. This encodes CASSTQPGQPSYEQYF.